This T cell receptor (beta chain) stems from a study of CD4+ T cells in melanoma (dated by TCRdb to 2022 to 2024). At the level of the whole study: The study investigated neoantigen-specific CD4+ T cells in human melanoma. The study at large found these results: Neoantigen-specific CD4+ T cells in melanoma were reported to show diverse differentiation states. The report described a correlation between neoantigen-specific CD4+ T cells and the function of CD8+ T cells, macrophages and B cells.

This clone showed up many times. The clone's antigen remains unknown. No base quality values were provided; no much bigger clone lies one nucleotide off. Library preparation employed the immunoSEQ multiplex PCR assay. Here the immuneACCESS table is served through TCRdb, limited to in-frame sequences with V and J called. Missing clones are a known gap in these copies; in checked studies unresolved V genes cover under half, and the rest lacks a known reason. For this sample there are tens of thousands of clones; approximately 74% appear just once. In total, the top ten clones hold about 5.1% of the sample. Patients with melanoma were used as donors. Sequencing was done on a sample of tumor tissue. The source is a human donor with melanoma.

For the CDR3, the sequence is CASSVAANYEQYF. The base sequence is TGTGCCAGCAGCGTAGCAGCGAACTACGAGCAGTACTTC. This receptor chain uses TRBV9 and TRBJ2-7, with the D gene not confidently named. The CDR3 sequence holds 13 residues, the cysteine and phenylalanine included. CDR3 DNA only is kept here, 39 bases in frame from base 1. From a lookup of the germline V gene, CDR1 and CDR2 are SGDLS and YYNGEE. V and J are truncated by 0 bases and 3 bases respectively, leaving an intervening sequence of 7 bases.